A single sample gave rise to the 21 T cell receptor beta chains below, sequenced in a study of CD8+ T cells in alopecia areata. The treatment was: oral pan-JAK inhibitor, 5-10 mg twice daily. Sequencing used cDNA as its template, made by extracting RNA and reverse transcribing it. The method was immunoSEQ multiplex PCR; TCRdb's version includes in-frame clones alone and lacks a portion of them. The sample has about 210,000 clones; 40% to 45% are singletons. Sequencing used CD4+ T cells sorted from blood, obtained around week 37, from a patient treated with tofacitinib. The origin of the receptors is a human donor with alopecia areata.

The chain uses TRBV5-6 and TRBJ2-7, with 9 bases lining up with TRBD2. The CDR3 totals 15 residues. V lost 1 base to trimming and J lost 5 bases; unmatched junction nucleotides: 7. CDR1 is SGHDT, CDR2 YYEEEE, per germline. The CDR3 sequence: CASSLSAGGPNEQYF. CDR3 in DNA: TGTGCCAGCAGCTTGTCTGCGGGAGGGCCTAACGAGCAGTACTTC.

This chain's CDR3 is CSVDEYSDRGINGYTF. The DNA of the CDR3 is TGCAGCGTCGATGAATACTCCGACAGGGGAATAAATGGCTACACCTTC. The V and J genes are TRBV29-1 and TRBJ1-2, with TRBD1 matching 8 bases. With 6 bases clipped from V and 6 bases from J, the junction kept 18 bases outside the gene matches. Germline V CDR1 and CDR2: SQVTM, ANQGSEA. There are 16 residues in the CDR3. The whole variable domain, filled in from reference TRBV29-1 and TRBJ1-2, reads SAVISQKPSRDICQRGTSLTIQCQVDSQVTMMFWYRQQPGQSLTLIATANQGSEATYESGFVIDKFPISRPNLTFSTLTVSNMSPEDSSIYLCSVDEYSDRGINGYTFGSGTRLTVV.

The chain couples TRBV6-1 to TRBJ1-5; no clear D gene. Trimming took off 0 bases at V and 6 bases at J, with 9 bases between the two ends. CDR3 size: 14 residues. CDR1 is MNHNS, CDR2 SASEGT, per germline. The CDR3 protein is CASSEALPAQPQHF. CDR3 DNA sequence: TGTGCCAGCAGTGAAGCGCTTCCGGCTCAGCCCCAGCATTTT.

V is TRBV20-1 and J is TRBJ1-1, with no clear D. The CDR3 runs to 11 residues. Germline V gives CDR1 DFQATT, CDR2 SNEGSKA (reference sequence). V lost 3 bases and J lost 5, with 7 bases in between. CDR3 nucleotides: TGCAGTGCTAGTACGGGAACTGAAGCTTTCTTT. The encoded protein is CSASTGTEAFF.

A few counts support this clone. The chain uses TRBV29-1 and TRBJ1-1; 8 bases align to TRBD1. CDR1 is SQVTM and CDR2 is ANQGSEA in the germline V gene. The trim removed 7 bases at V and 0 bases at J, leaving 16 bases unmatched. The CDR3 sequence is 17 residues long. CDR3 loop: CSGMGIPGGKMNTEAFF. CDR3 nucleotide sequence: TGCAGCGGTATGGGGATTCCAGGGGGCAAGATGAACACTGAAGCTTTCTTT.

V is TRBV10-3 and J is TRBJ2-5; a possible D gene is TRBD2 (5 bases). V was clipped by 0 bases and J by 2 bases, with 10 bases between them. Germline CDR1 and CDR2: ENHRY and SYGVKD. The CDR3 runs 15 residues. CDR3 in amino acids: CAISESADRQETQYF. CDR3 nucleotide sequence: TGTGCCATCAGTGAGTCAGCGGACCGACAAGAGACCCAGTACTTC.

This clone was seen a few times. The chain joins TRBV15 to TRBJ2-1; 12 bases agree with TRBD2. There are 18 residues in the CDR3. After removal of 8 bases from V and 2 bases from J, the junction contained 13 bases not matched to a gene. The germline gives CDR1 LNHNV, CDR2 YYDKDF (reference sequence). CDR3 nucleotide sequence: TGTGCCACCGGGGGCCTAGCGGGAGGGCCTCCAACCTACAATGAGCAGTTCTTC. This codes for CATGGLAGGPPTYNEQFF.

This chain connects TRBV7-3 to TRBJ2-1; no reliable D call. The CDR3 contains 15 residues. Between the trimmed V and J ends, which lost 1 base and 0 bases, there was a span of 7 bases. CDR1 is SGHTA, CDR2 FQGTGA, per germline. CDR3 sequence (DNA): TGTGCCAGCAGCTTAATTCAGAGCTCCTACAATGAGCAGTTCTTC. Protein sequence: CASSLIQSSYNEQFF.

The chain recombines TRBV4-2 with TRBJ2-3; 11 nucleotides align to TRBD2. From germline, CDR1 is LGHNA and CDR2 YNFKEQ. The V segment lost 2 bases and the J segment 2 bases; nucleotides outside the gene matches: 6. This CDR3 comprises 17 residues. In DNA form, the CDR3 reads TGTGCCAGCAGCCAAAGCCCGGGACTAGCGGCCACAGATACGCAGTATTTT. Protein: CASSQSPGLAATDTQYF.

In this sample, this clone turned up a few times. The V gene is TRBV2, the J gene TRBJ2-2, with D possibly being TRBD1 (5 bases). With 5 bases removed from V and 6 bases from J, the gap between germline ends came to 19 bases. Germline-derived CDR1 and CDR2 are SNHLY and FYNNEI. CDR3 length: 16 amino acids. The chain's CDR3 is CASSLRSGILAGELFF. The CDR3 DNA reads TGTGCCAGCAGTCTCCGTTCAGGGATTTTGGCCGGGGAGCTGTTTTTT.

This clone was observed a single time. V is TRBV5-1 and J is TRBJ2-2, with D possibly called TRBD1 or TRBD2 (5 bases each). The CDR3 is 16 residues long. Per the germline V gene, CDR1 is SGHRS and CDR2 is YFSETQ. Between the trimmed V and J ends, which lost 4 bases and 3 bases, there was a span of 16 bases. This chain's CDR3 is CASSLPGTADTGELFF. The CDR3 DNA follows: TGCGCCAGCAGCCTCCCCGGGACCGCGGACACCGGGGAGCTGTTTTTT.

With regard to this clone: This CDR3 is also generated by other DNA sequences in the sample. The rearrangement links TRBV27 to TRBJ1-2; D call uncertain. Between the trimmed V and J ends, which lost 0 bases and 0 bases, there was a span of 8 bases. This CDR3 is 15 amino acids long. Germline V gene sequence: CDR1 MNHEY, CDR2 SMNVEV (reference sequence). The CDR3 DNA sequence: TGTGCCAGCAGTTTATCTCCCCGAACTAACTATGGCTACACCTTC. This sequence encodes CASSLSPRTNYGYTF.

The genes are TRBV30 and TRBJ2-1, with D possibly TRBD2 on 6 matching bases. Germline V gene sequence: CDR1 GTSNPN, CDR2 SVGIG (reference sequence). V was trimmed by 0 bases and J by 2 bases, leaving 14 bases between them. The CDR3 runs 16 residues. The CDR3 nucleotides read TGTGCCTGGAGTGTACCCAGGACTAAACCCTACAATGAGCAGTTCTTC. It encodes CAWSVPRTKPYNEQFF.

This clone appeared a few times. The chain's CDR3 is CAWSVKSPGANVLTF. The CDR3 DNA sequence: TGTGCCTGGAGTGTGAAGAGCCCTGGGGCCAACGTCCTGACTTTC. This sequence joins TRBV30 and TRBJ2-6; no clear D. CDR3 length equals 15 residues. Germline V gene data show CDR1 as GTSNPN and CDR2 as SVGIG (reference sequence). Trimming stripped 0 bases from V and 2 bases from J, with 8 bases between.

This clone was seen a few times. This chain joins TRBV2 and TRBJ1-1, with 8 bases matching TRBD1. CDR1 and CDR2 (germline): SNHLY, FYNNEI. This CDR3 region has 15 residues. V dropped 5 bases and J dropped 2; count of bases not matched to a gene: 7. CDR3 sequence (DNA): TGTGCCAGCAGTCCCACCGGGACAGGTAACACTGAAGCTTTCTTT. Translating gives CASSPTGTGNTEAFF. The full variable domain, its missing parts supplied by reference TRBV2 and TRBJ1-1, is EPEVTQTPSHQVTQMGQEVILRCVPISNHLYFYWYRQILGQKVEFLVSFYNNEISEKSEIFDDQFSVERPDGSNFTLKIRSTKLEDSAMYFCASSPTGTGNTEAFFGQGTRLTVV.

The chain joins TRBV5-1 to TRBJ2-7; 10 positions match TRBD2. V trimming: 5 bases; J trimming: 7 bases; junction bases outside the gene matches: 0. Germline V gene data show CDR1 as SGHRS and CDR2 as YFSETQ. The CDR3 is 11 amino acids. Here the CDR3 DNA reads TGCGCCAGCAGACTAGCGGGGGAGCAGTACTTC. Its protein product is CASRLAGEQYF. Together with reference TRBV5-1 and TRBJ2-7, the CDR3 gives the full variable domain: KAGVTQTPRYLIKTRGQQVTLSCSPISGHRSVSWYQQTPGQGLQFLFEYFSETQRNKGNFPGRFSGRQFSNSRSEMNVSTLELGDSALYLCASRLAGEQYFGPGTRLTVT.

V usage is TRBV28 and J usage is TRBJ1-2; maybe TRBD1 (6 bases). The CDR3 runs to 13 residues. Germline-derived CDR1 and CDR2 are MDHEN and SYDVKM. Trimming shortened V by 6 bases and J by 6 bases, and 14 bases separated the two germline ends. The CDR3: CASRPQGTNGYTF. The CDR3 DNA follows: TGTGCCAGCAGGCCGCAGGGGACGAATGGCTACACCTTC.

This clone was detected only a few times. The CDR3 loop reads CSVEALPGNEQFF. DNA of the CDR3: TGCAGCGTCGAGGCCCTCCCCGGCAATGAGCAGTTCTTC. The rearrangement uses TRBV29-1 and TRBJ2-1; unclear D gene. CDR3 length: 13 residues. The V and J ends lost 6 bases and 6 bases respectively, with 15 bases between them. In germline, CDR1 is SQVTM, CDR2 ANQGSEA.

There are a few counts of this clone. The chain carries TRBV14 and TRBJ2-3; no definite D call. CDR1 SGHDN and CDR2 FVKESK come from the germline V gene. The CDR3 totals 13 residues. V lost 1 base to trimming and J lost 2 bases, with 4 bases between them. CDR3: CASSQGYTDTQYF. DNA of the CDR3: TGTGCCAGCAGCCAAGGGTACACAGATACGCAGTATTTT.

This rearrangement joins TRBV27 to TRBJ1-4; 8 nucleotides align to TRBD1. The CDR3 totals 13 residues. V shed 5 bases, J shed 6 bases, and the junction held 2 bases outside the gene matches. Germline CDR1 and CDR2: MNHEY and SMNVEV (reference sequence). The CDR3 coding sequence is TGTGCCAGCAGTCAGGGGGCGTATGAAAAACTGTTTTTT. Protein product: CASSQGAYEKLFF.

A note on this clone: In the same sample, other DNA sequences code for this CDR3. CDR3 sequence (DNA): TGCAGCGTTGAAAGCGGGTTAACTGAAGCTTTCTTT. It codes for CSVESGLTEAFF. The chain couples TRBV29-1 to TRBJ1-1; D unclear. The CDR3 has 12 amino acids. V was shortened by 2 bases and J by 5 bases, with 9 bases between the two germline ends. Germline CDR1 reads SQVTM; CDR2 reads ANQGSEA.